The clone carrying this T cell receptor (beta chain) was seen repeatedly, ten times or more. The patients, who ranged from 18 to 65 in age, presented with newly diagnosed hyperthyroidism lasting under 2 months. The data belong to a study of T cells in Graves' hyperthyroidism and ophthalmopathy. V shed 5 bases and J shed 3 bases, with 11 bases lying between them. The CDR3 runs 14 residues. The germline gives CDR1 MGHDK, CDR2 SYGVNS. RNA transcripts served as the template for amplifying TCR beta CDR3 regions. TCR CDR3 underwent first-round RT-PCR with the HTBI primer set. TCRdb reprocessed the multiplex PCR reads with MiXCR, giving one entry per CDR3 protein. The sample has around 450,000 distinct CDR3 sequences, about an eighth seen once.

This clonotype originated in a woman aged 18-29 years with Graves' hyperthyroidism. Sequencing was carried out using blood. The gene calls are TRBV25-1 and TRBJ1-5; weak D call: TRBD1 (6 bases). DNA of the CDR3: TGTGCCAGCAGTAGGGGGGCCTACAATCAGCCCCAGCATTTT. Its translation is CASSRGAYNQPQHF.